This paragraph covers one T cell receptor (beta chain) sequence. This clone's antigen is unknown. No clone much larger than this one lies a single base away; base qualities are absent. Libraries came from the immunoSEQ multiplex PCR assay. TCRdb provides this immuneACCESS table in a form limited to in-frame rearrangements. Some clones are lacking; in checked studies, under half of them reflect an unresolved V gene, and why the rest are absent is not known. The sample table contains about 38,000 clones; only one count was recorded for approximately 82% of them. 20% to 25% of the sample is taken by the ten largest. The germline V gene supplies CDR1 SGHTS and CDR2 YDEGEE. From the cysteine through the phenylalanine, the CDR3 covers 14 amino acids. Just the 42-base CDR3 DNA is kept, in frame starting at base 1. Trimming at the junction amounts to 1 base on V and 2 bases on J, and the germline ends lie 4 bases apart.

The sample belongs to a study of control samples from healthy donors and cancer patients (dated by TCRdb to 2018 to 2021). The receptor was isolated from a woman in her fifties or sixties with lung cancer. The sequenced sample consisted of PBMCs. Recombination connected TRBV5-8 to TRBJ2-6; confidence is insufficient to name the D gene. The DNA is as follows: TGTGCCAGCAGCTTGCGAGCTGGGGCCAACGTCCTGACTTTC. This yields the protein CASSLRAGANVLTF.